These T cell receptor beta chains were read from a single sample in a study of PD-L1 blockade in urothelial cancer. This table comes from immunoSEQ multiplex PCR, and its TCRdb copy is limited to in-frame clones, with some not included. The repertoire holds 40,000 to 50,000 clones, with around 84% as singletons. The sequences come from PBMCs, collected around atezolizumab (anti-PD-L1) treatment. These receptors all come from a man aged 65 to 85 with urothelial cancer. Each CDR3 is given with its conserved first and last residue. Fields, in order: J gene, V gene, CDR3 protein.

j_call: TRBJ1-4; v_call: TRBV4-3; cdr3_aa: CASSRGRAGGNEKLFF
j_call: TRBJ2-5; v_call: TRBV30; cdr3_aa: CAWSARKAGGETQYF
j_call: TRBJ1-2; v_call: TRBV7-2; cdr3_aa: CASTTPGQLYGYTF
j_call: TRBJ2-7; v_call: TRBV5-4; cdr3_aa: CASSLGTRTYEQYF
j_call: TRBJ1-1; v_call: TRBV19; cdr3_aa: CASSIGDGTLSPLAFF
j_call: TRBJ2-1; v_call: TRBV7-2; cdr3_aa: CASSLGVTGTEQFF
j_call: TRBJ2-7; v_call: TRBV6-5; cdr3_aa: CASSAARGWYF
j_call: TRBJ2-3; v_call: TRBV7-6; cdr3_aa: CASSMGTSGLTDTQYF
j_call: TRBJ2-3; v_call: TRBV5-1; cdr3_aa: CASSLEAAPTDTQYF
j_call: TRBJ2-7; v_call: TRBV19; cdr3_aa: CASSIEEGPGTYEQYF
j_call: TRBJ2-7; v_call: TRBV7-2; cdr3_aa: CASTSGQVFGYEQYF
j_call: TRBJ2-1; v_call: TRBV28; cdr3_aa: CASSWTSGTLYNEQFF
j_call: TRBJ2-5; v_call: TRBV10-1; cdr3_aa: CASSDLAGGNETQYF
j_call: TRBJ1-4; v_call: TRBV7-4; cdr3_aa: CASSSRAQDRANEKLFF
j_call: TRBJ2-1; v_call: TRBV4-2; cdr3_aa: CASSQDATNYNEQFF
j_call: TRBJ1-4; v_call: TRBV27; cdr3_aa: CASSPLGGKLFF
j_call: TRBJ1-2; v_call: TRBV9; cdr3_aa: CASSRDTLYGYTF
j_call: TRBJ2-1; v_call: TRBV7-2; cdr3_aa: CASSTDPRIEQFF
j_call: TRBJ2-7; v_call: TRBV4-3; cdr3_aa: CASSQGVGQGNEQYF
j_call: TRBJ2-2; v_call: TRBV19; cdr3_aa: CASSIGPGSTGELFF
j_call: TRBJ2-1; v_call: TRBV5-4; cdr3_aa: CASSLSAGRGLYNEQFF
j_call: TRBJ1-2; v_call: TRBV5-6; cdr3_aa: CASGWTGSDYGYTF
j_call: TRBJ2-1; v_call: TRBV5-1; cdr3_aa: CASSLDGGPYNEQFF
j_call: TRBJ1-1; v_call: TRBV18; cdr3_aa: CASSPLKDSTNEAFF
j_call: TRBJ2-5; v_call: TRBV29-1; cdr3_aa: CSVPSGGRETQYF
j_call: TRBJ2-7; v_call: TRBV10-1; cdr3_aa: CASSESSEPGLAGRHYEQYF
j_call: TRBJ2-1; v_call: TRBV27; cdr3_aa: CASSTGIEQFF
j_call: TRBJ2-2; v_call: TRBV4-1; cdr3_aa: CASSPVGGRAGELFF
j_call: TRBJ1-2; v_call: TRBV7-9; cdr3_aa: CASSLTGGNYGYTF
j_call: TRBJ1-2; v_call: TRBV10-3; cdr3_aa: CAISPDREVGYTF
j_call: TRBJ2-3; v_call: TRBV18; cdr3_aa: CASSPSVAGGPDTQYF
j_call: TRBJ2-1; v_call: TRBV7-8; cdr3_aa: CASSGRAGVYNEQFF
j_call: TRBJ2-1; v_call: TRBV7-2; cdr3_aa: CASSETGVRNEQFF
j_call: TRBJ2-3; v_call: TRBV9; cdr3_aa: CASSSRSGGARDTQYF
j_call: TRBJ2-1; v_call: TRBV4-2; cdr3_aa: CASSQVAGGSYNEQFF
j_call: TRBJ2-1; v_call: TRBV14; cdr3_aa: CASSQIQGSSYNEQFF
j_call: TRBJ2-3; v_call: TRBV27; cdr3_aa: CASSEGRISTDTQYF
j_call: TRBJ2-3; v_call: TRBV7-2; cdr3_aa: CASSLGANTDTQYF
j_call: TRBJ1-5; v_call: TRBV27; cdr3_aa: CASRRQGARNQPQHF
j_call: TRBJ2-5; v_call: TRBV5-4; cdr3_aa: CASSAWTSGGGETQYF
j_call: TRBJ2-5; v_call: TRBV19; cdr3_aa: CASSARQGAETQYF
j_call: TRBJ2-7; v_call: TRBV6-5; cdr3_aa: CASSYPAQGGEQYF
j_call: TRBJ2-2; v_call: TRBV4-2; cdr3_aa: CASSQNRGREAGELFF
j_call: TRBJ1-2; v_call: TRBV7-8; cdr3_aa: CANSLSRSYGYTF
j_call: TRBJ1-1; v_call: TRBV6-6; cdr3_aa: CASSYSEGTTEAFF
j_call: TRBJ2-1; v_call: TRBV2; cdr3_aa: CASSPGLWVHEQFF
j_call: TRBJ2-3; v_call: TRBV5-8; cdr3_aa: CANSPGLVSSTDTQYF
j_call: TRBJ2-6; v_call: TRBV10-3; cdr3_aa: CAISDVGSSGANVLTF
j_call: TRBJ2-5; v_call: TRBV18; cdr3_aa: CASSPAGETQYF
j_call: TRBJ2-7; v_call: TRBV27; cdr3_aa: CASSRWTFSSYEQYF